This T cell receptor (beta chain) was identified during a study of blood T cells in healthy people across ages. Germline V gene sequence: CDR1 SGHAT, CDR2 FQNNGV. This CDR3 is built from 19 residues. Germline trimming cut 4 bases from V and 2 bases from J; bases unmatched to any gene: 16. PCR was performed a second time for about 6 to 12 cycles using a sample-barcoded 5' primer and a J-beta primer mix. Through a template-switch adaptor with 12 random nucleotides, each cDNA molecule received a tag. TCRdb redid the calling of the 5' RACE reads with MiXCR, one entry per CDR3 protein. The sample shows hundreds of thousands of distinct CDR3 sequences, about half of them seen only once. Findings and limits, study-wide: Because sorting was not performed, PBMCs prevented conclusive naive versus antigen-experienced comparison. Among long-lived donors, naive CD4+ cells were more numerous and diversity higher than in aged donors.

In regard to this clonotype: The antigen remains unidentified.

The authors drew approximately 10 milliliters of peripheral blood from each donor. The sequenced sample consisted of blood. The source of this sequence is an older woman in good health. V usage is TRBV11-2 and J usage is TRBJ2-3, with 9 bases fitting TRBD1. The CDR3 DNA follows: TGTGCCAGCAGCTCGGGTTTGGTTCGGGACAGGGCCTTCACAGATACGCAGTATTTT. Protein: CASSSGLVRDRAFTDTQYF.